This TCR beta chain is drawn from a study of monozygotic twins with inflammatory bowel disease. Template switching appended UMIs that held a 6-nucleotide sample barcode. Both TCRalpha and TCRbeta cDNA were subjected to two nested PCRs lasting about 17 and 10 cycles. TCRdb re-called the 5' RACE reads; one entry per CDR3 protein, DNA not given. The specimen's table records about 160,000 distinct CDR3 sequences. With no T cell sorting beforehand, total RNA was isolated from whole blood. Material for sequencing was blood. This receptor was identified in a human donor with ulcerative colitis or Crohn's disease, or a healthy co-twin of an affected twin (not recorded which).

CDR3 protein: CASSPGIAKNIQYF. V usage is TRBV4-3 and J usage is TRBJ2-4. The CDR3 is 14 residues long. CDR1 is LGHNA, CDR2 YSLEER, per germline.